This entry describes one T cell receptor (beta chain). Its antigen remains unidentified. The data were taken from a study of radiotherapy plus CTLA-4 blockade in lung cancer. Generated by immunoSEQ multiplex PCR, the TCRdb table keeps only in-frame clones and is missing some. The sample records about 80,000 clones, about 84% being singletons. People whose metastatic non-small-cell lung cancer was chemo-refractory got focal radiation along with CTLA-4 blockade by ipilimumab. General study points: Blood TCR clones of tumor origin expanded after radiotherapy plus ipilimumab.

The V gene end was trimmed by 4 bases and the J gene end by 8 bases; junction bases not matched to a gene: 7. The germline V gene encodes CDR1 SGHRS and CDR2 YFSETQ. The CDR3 contains 15 residues. The V and J genes are TRBV5-1 and TRBJ1-6; 9 bases line up with TRBD1. Sequencing was performed on peripheral blood, taken from a patient treated with radiotherapy plus ipilimumab. This sequence was found in a human donor with non-small cell lung cancer who had stable disease on radiotherapy plus ipilimumab. The CDR3: CASSQWTGVDSPLHF. For the CDR3, the DNA is TGCGCCAGCAGCCAGTGGACAGGGGTTGATTCACCCCTCCACTTT.